Shown below are 5 T cell receptor beta chains from a single sample sequenced in a study of OX40 agonist ivuxolimab in advanced cancers. Assay: immunoSEQ multiplex PCR; the TCRdb copy retains only in-frame clones and omits some. Of roughly 120,000 clones listed, 80% to 90% are singletons. The sample here was CD4+ or CD8+ T cells sorted from blood, taken in a trial of the OX40 agonist ivuxolimab. Receptors were obtained from an adult with an advanced solid tumor such as melanoma, head and neck, liver or kidney cancer.

This clone has more than one count but fewer than ten. The chain combines TRBV30 with TRBJ1-4; TRBD1 matches at 8 bases. CDR3 size: 13 residues. The junction had 2 bases not matched to a gene; V was cut back by 1 base and J by 7 bases. In germline, CDR1 is GTSNPN, CDR2 SVGIG (reference sequence). CDR3 sequence: CAWSAGGGEKLFF. The DNA of the CDR3 is TGTGCCTGGAGTGCAGGGGGCGGTGAAAAACTGTTTTTT.

As to this clone: Other DNA sequences within the sample encode an identical CDR3. The V and J genes are TRBV7-9 and TRBJ2-1; 10 bases match TRBD1. Germline V gene data show CDR1 as SEHNR and CDR2 as FQNEAQ (reference sequence). The CDR3 is 15 amino acids. V lost 3 bases to trimming and J lost 3 bases; unmatched junction nucleotides: 2. CDR3 sequence reads: CASSLGTGDYNEQFF. In DNA form, the CDR3 reads TGTGCCAGCAGCTTGGGGACAGGGGACTACAATGAGCAGTTCTTC.

The chain couples TRBV4-1 to TRBJ2-3; 7 bases fit TRBD2. The CDR3 extends over 15 amino acids. CDR1 and CDR2 (germline): MGHRA, YSYEKL. J lost 0 bases, V lost 5 bases, and 5 bases had no gene match. The CDR3 DNA reads TGCGCCAGCAGCAGCGGGATCCACAGCACAGATACGCAGTATTTT. It translates to CASSSGIHSTDTQYF.

V is TRBV2 and J is TRBJ2-5; a weak D match, TRBD2 (5 bases). Germline lookup yields CDR1 SNHLY and CDR2 FYNNEI. The V gene lost 4 bases and the J gene lost 4 bases, with 13 bases spanning the gap. This CDR3 is built from 14 residues. The chain's CDR3 is CASSGLTEVETQYF. In DNA, the CDR3 is TGTGCCAGCAGTGGGTTGACGGAGGTAGAGACCCAGTACTTC. Using reference TRBV2 and TRBJ2-5 for the parts outside the CDR3, the full variable domain is EPEVTQTPSHQVTQMGQEVILRCVPISNHLYFYWYRQILGQKVEFLVSFYNNEISEKSEIFDDQFSVERPDGSNFTLKIRSTKLEDSAMYFCASSGLTEVETQYFGPGTRLLVL.

This clone was observed once. V gene TRBV19 combines with J gene TRBJ1-2; no reliable D call. The ends were cut back, 3 bases at V and 4 bases at J, with 9 bases in the middle. Per germline, CDR1 LNHDA and CDR2 SQIVND (reference sequence). The CDR3 covers 13 residues. This chain's CDR3 is CASSMNDFYGYTF. As DNA, the CDR3 is TGTGCCAGTAGTATGAATGACTTCTATGGCTACACCTTC.